This TCR beta chain is drawn from a study of regulatory T cells in long-lasting Graves disease. The authors built TCR beta libraries using iRepertoire HTBI primers and Arm-PCR of CDR3 regions. TCRdb reprocessed the multiplex PCR reads via MiXCR and lists one record per CDR3 protein. The sample shows around 400,000 distinct CDR3 sequences, around 20% of them seen only once. Time point specified: persistent/refractory GD, antithyroid drugs over 5 years with positive TRAb. Making the TCR library involved RNA that had been extracted from PBMCs. By American Thyroid Association guidelines, Graves' disease was diagnosed in the cohort. J was trimmed by 5 bases and V by 9 bases; bases with no gene match: 7. CDR3 size: 14 residues. Germline V gene lookup returns CDR1 MNHEY and CDR2 SVGEGT.

Sequences were derived from peripheral blood mononuclear cells (PBMCs), sampled when the disease was refractory, from a patient treated with antithyroid drugs. The genes are TRBV6-2 or TRBV6-3 and TRBJ2-1, with 10 positions matching TRBD2. The TCR originated in a female donor with Graves disease. The CDR3 nucleotides read TGTGCCAGTTACTCCGGGACTAGCGACAATGAGCAGTTCTTC. This codes for CASYSGTSDNEQFF.